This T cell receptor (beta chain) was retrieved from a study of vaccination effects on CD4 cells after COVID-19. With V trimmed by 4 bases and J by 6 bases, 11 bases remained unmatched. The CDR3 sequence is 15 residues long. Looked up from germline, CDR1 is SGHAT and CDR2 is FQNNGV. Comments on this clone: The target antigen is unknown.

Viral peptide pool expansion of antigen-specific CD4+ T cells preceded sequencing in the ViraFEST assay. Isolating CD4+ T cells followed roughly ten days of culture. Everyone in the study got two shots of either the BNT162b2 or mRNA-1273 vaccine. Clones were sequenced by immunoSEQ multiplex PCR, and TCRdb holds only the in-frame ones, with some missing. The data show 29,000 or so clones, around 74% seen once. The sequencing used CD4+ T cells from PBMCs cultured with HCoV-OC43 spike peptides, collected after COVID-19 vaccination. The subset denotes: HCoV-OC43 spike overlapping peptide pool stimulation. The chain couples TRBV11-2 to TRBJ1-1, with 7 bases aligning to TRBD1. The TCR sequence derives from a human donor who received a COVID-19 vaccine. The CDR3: CASSSQARTGAEAFF. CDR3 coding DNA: TGTGCCAGCAGCTCCCAAGCCCGGACAGGAGCTGAAGCTTTCTTT. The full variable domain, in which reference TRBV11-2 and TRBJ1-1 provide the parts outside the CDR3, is EAGVAQSPRYKIIEKRQSVAFWCNPISGHATLYWYQQILGQGPKLLIQFQNNGVVDDSQLPKDRFSAERLKGVDSTLKIQPAKLEDSAVYLCASSSQARTGAEAFFGQGTRLTVV.